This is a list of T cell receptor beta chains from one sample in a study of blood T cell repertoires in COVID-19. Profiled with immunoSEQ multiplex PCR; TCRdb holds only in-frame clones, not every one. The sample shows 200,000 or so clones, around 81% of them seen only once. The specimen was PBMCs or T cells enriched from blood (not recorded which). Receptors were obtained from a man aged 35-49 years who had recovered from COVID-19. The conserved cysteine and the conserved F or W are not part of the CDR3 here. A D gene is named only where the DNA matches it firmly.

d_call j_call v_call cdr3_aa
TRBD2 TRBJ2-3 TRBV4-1 ASSQDSSAGGTDTQY
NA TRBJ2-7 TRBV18 ASSPSDGSSYEQY
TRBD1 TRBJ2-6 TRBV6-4 ASQIRWDRGGLGANVLT
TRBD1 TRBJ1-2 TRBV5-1 ASSSGQGDGYT
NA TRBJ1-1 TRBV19 ASSMRDTEAF
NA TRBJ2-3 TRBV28 ASSLGGGPAY
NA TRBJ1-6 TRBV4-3 ASSQDGTGTNSPLH
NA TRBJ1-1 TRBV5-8 ASTFPGGAATEAF
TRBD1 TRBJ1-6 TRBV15 ATSRDPTSGGPLH
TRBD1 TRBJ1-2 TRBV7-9 ASSAGQGANYGYT
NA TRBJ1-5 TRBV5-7 ASSKDRLYSNQPQH
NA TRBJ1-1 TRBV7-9 ASSHPQGSVNTEAF
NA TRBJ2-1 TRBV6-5 ASSRTTSNEQF
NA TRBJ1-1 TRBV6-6 VLAGGSTEAF
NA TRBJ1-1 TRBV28 ASSRQRVNTEAF